The source of this TCR beta chain is a study of sequential checkpoint blockade in melanoma. Study background: Maintenance nivolumab came after either treatment sequence.

Noted treatment: randomized to nivolumab then ipilimumab (arm A) or the reverse (arm B). DNA-damaging chemotherapy had not been given to any patient beforehand. From thawed PBMCs, live CD3+CD8+ cells negative for CD19 and CD56 were sorted. This CDR3 contains 15 residues. Trimming cost V 0 bases and J 3 bases; bases outside gene matches: 3. CDR1 SGDLS and CDR2 YYNGEE come from the germline V gene. Method: immunoSEQ multiplex PCR; TCRdb's copy keeps in-frame clones and lacks some. The repertoire holds approximately 4,000 clones, with about 60% as singletons. The chain carries TRBV9 and TRBJ2-7; 10 nucleotides align to TRBD2. This material consisted of CD8+ T cells sorted from blood (inferred from file names), taken from a patient given nivolumab and ipilimumab in sequence. The TCR originated in a human donor with melanoma. The CDR3 DNA is TGTGCCAGCAGCGTAGCCGCTAGCGGGAGCTACGAGCAGTACTTC. Its translation is CASSVAASGSYEQYF.